This TCR beta chain was documented in a study of vaccination effects on CD4 cells after COVID-19. Study at large: Two doses of BNT162b2 or mRNA-1273 vaccine were administered to participants.

As regards this clone: What it binds is unknown.

Germline values: CDR1 MGHDK, CDR2 SYGVNS. The V gene lost 0 bases and the J gene lost 8 bases, with 10 bases spanning the gap. The CDR3 is 13 amino acids. Sequencing was preceded by expansion of antigen-specific CD4+ T cells with viral peptide pools in the ViraFEST assay. Culture proceeded for 10 days, and CD4+ T cells were then isolated. Vaccinated recipients, who were negative for nucleocapsid antibodies, had no history of SARS-CoV-2 infection. In culture with 9.5 to 10 IU/ml IL-2 and around 10 ug/ml peptides, PBMC were grown at 1.5 million to 2 million per well. This table comes from immunoSEQ multiplex PCR, and its TCRdb copy is limited to in-frame clones, with some not included. This sample has 71,000 or so clones, with roughly 72% found just once.

The chain has TRBV25-1 and TRBJ1-2; no definite D call. The TCR comes from a human donor who received a COVID-19 vaccine. The specimen comprised CD4+ T cells from PBMCs cultured with HCoV-OC43 spike peptides, sampled before COVID-19 vaccination. Subset in this sample: HCoV-OC43 spike overlapping peptide pool stimulation. The CDR3 DNA reads TGTGCCAGCAGTGAATATTCTGTGTCAGGCTACACCTTC. It yields the protein CASSEYSVSGYTF.